Listed here are 26 T cell receptor beta chains from one sample, sequenced in a study of human thymus T cells. The protocol was immunoSEQ multiplex PCR, while the TCRdb copy is restricted to in-frame clones and leaves out a portion. The data show tens of thousands of clones, about 94% seen once. The material sequenced was blood. The source is a boy in the first two years of life with a congenital heart defect but otherwise immunologically healthy.

This sequence joins TRBV19 and TRBJ1-5, with TRBD1 as a possible D gene (5 bases). The germline V gene has CDR1 LNHDA and CDR2 SQIVND (reference sequence). V gave up 6 bases and J gave up 4 bases, with 19 bases separating them. The CDR3 totals 16 residues. For the CDR3, the DNA is TGTGCCAGTAGCCCCAGGGAATCGATGAGGAATCAGCCCCAGCATTTT. Translating gives CASSPRESMRNQPQHF.

The chain carries TRBV5-1 and TRBJ2-7, with TRBD1 matching 7 bases. This CDR3 is built from 16 residues. V lost 2 bases, J lost 2 bases, and 10 bases stayed unmatched. Germline values: CDR1 SGHRS, CDR2 YFSETQ. The CDR3 protein is CASSFLTGYSTYEQYF. The CDR3 DNA reads as TGCGCCAGCAGCTTCCTGACAGGGTATTCGACCTACGAGCAGTACTTC. Complete variable domain (other parts from reference TRBV5-1 and TRBJ2-7): KAGVTQTPRYLIKTRGQQVTLSCSPISGHRSVSWYQQTPGQGLQFLFEYFSETQRNKGNFPGRFSGRQFSNSRSEMNVSTLELGDSALYLCASSFLTGYSTYEQYFGPGTRLTVT.

The chain's CDR3 is CASAVRDTQYF. The CDR3 DNA is TGTGCCAGCGCCGTCCGAGATACGCAGTATTTT. The chain recombines TRBV6-1 with TRBJ2-3; D call uncertain. Germline lookup yields CDR1 MNHNS and CDR2 SASEGT. The CDR3 length is 11 residues. V lost 8 bases to trimming and J lost 5 bases, with 8 bases between them.

V and J are TRBV6-5 and TRBJ2-2, with D perhaps matching TRBD1 (5 bases). Per the germline V gene, CDR1 is MNHEY and CDR2 is SVGAGI. V was clipped by 3 bases and J by 0 bases, with 8 bases between them. This CDR3 comprises 15 residues. The CDR3 region is CASSYRGANTGELFF. As DNA, the CDR3 is TGTGCCAGCAGTTATAGGGGCGCGAACACCGGGGAGCTGTTTTTT.

The chain carries TRBV5-1 and TRBJ2-3, with D possibly TRBD1 on 6 matching bases. V was shortened by 2 bases and J by 1 base, with 11 bases between the two germline ends. The CDR3 has 15 residues. Germline CDR1 reads SGHRS; CDR2 reads YFSETQ. CDR3 sequence: CASSLTGSRTDTQYF. CDR3 nucleotides: TGCGCCAGCAGCTTAACAGGGTCCCGCACAGATACGCAGTATTTT.

The rearrangement links TRBV19 to TRBJ2-3; D is ambiguous. The germline V gene encodes CDR1 LNHDA and CDR2 SQIVND (reference sequence). The CDR3 sequence is 12 residues long. V gave up 6 bases and J gave up 4 bases, with 8 bases separating them. The CDR3 protein is CASRNSPDTQYF. The CDR3 DNA reads TGTGCCAGTAGGAACTCCCCAGATACGCAGTATTTT.

The rearrangement joins TRBV4-1 to TRBJ2-5; TRBD1 agrees at 7 bases. With V trimmed by 4 bases and J by 6 bases, 5 bases remained unmatched. Looked up from germline, CDR1 is MGHRA and CDR2 is YSYEKL. The CDR3 length is 13 residues. As DNA, the CDR3 is TGCGCCAGCAGCCCGCGACAGGGACAGACCCAGTACTTC. Its protein product is CASSPRQGQTQYF.

This rearrangement joins TRBV28 to TRBJ1-2; 7 nucleotides align to TRBD1. Germline assignment: CDR1 MDHEN and CDR2 SYDVKM. CDR3 length: 15 residues. V lost 4 bases, J lost 5 bases, and 10 bases stayed unmatched. In DNA form, the CDR3 reads TGTGCCAGCAGTTCCGGGACAGTTGGATCTTATGGCTACACCTTC. Its translation is CASSSGTVGSYGYTF.

The rearrangement links TRBV7-9 to TRBJ2-7, with D possibly matching TRBD2 (7 bases). The germline V gene encodes CDR1 SEHNR and CDR2 FQNEAQ (reference sequence). This CDR3 region has 15 residues. Trimming cost V 5 bases and J 1 base, with 15 bases left between them. The CDR3 spells CASSPRGGNSYEQYF. CDR3 nucleotide sequence: TGTGCCAGCAGCCCAAGGGGGGGTAATTCCTACGAGCAGTACTTC. Filled out from reference TRBV7-9 and TRBJ2-7, the complete variable domain reads DTGVSQNPRHKITKRGQNVTFRCDPISEHNRLYWYRQTLGQGPEFLTYFQNEAQLEKSRLLSDRFSAERPKGSFSTLEIQRTEQGDSAMYLCASSPRGGNSYEQYFGPGTRLTVT.

A few counts support this clone. The chain links TRBV7-4 to TRBJ2-2; a weak D match, TRBD2 (7 bases). The CDR3 is 15 residues long. Trimming pared 6 bases from V and 7 bases from J, leaving 18 bases between. CDR1 is SGHVT and CDR2 is SQSDAQ in the germline V gene. The CDR3 loop reads CASRSKNREGGELFF. The CDR3 DNA sequence: TGTGCCAGCAGGTCAAAGAACAGGGAGGGCGGGGAGCTGTTTTTT.

This chain links TRBV5-1 with TRBJ2-7; D possibly corresponds to TRBD1 (5 bases). The germline V gene has CDR1 SGHRS and CDR2 YFSETQ. The CDR3 runs 15 residues. V was shortened by 4 bases and J by 0 bases, with 14 bases between the two germline ends. CDR3 loop: CASSAATVFSYEQYF. Written as DNA, the CDR3 is TGCGCCAGCAGCGCCGCGACAGTATTCTCCTACGAGCAGTACTTC. Together with reference TRBV5-1 and TRBJ2-7, the CDR3 gives the full variable domain: KAGVTQTPRYLIKTRGQQVTLSCSPISGHRSVSWYQQTPGQGLQFLFEYFSETQRNKGNFPGRFSGRQFSNSRSEMNVSTLELGDSALYLCASSAATVFSYEQYFGPGTRLTVT.

J is TRBJ1-2 and V is TRBV10-3; the match to TRBD1 covers 7 bases. Germline CDR1 reads ENHRY; CDR2 reads SYGVKD. CDR3 length equals 14 residues. V gave up 2 bases and J gave up 4 bases; unmatched junction bases: 4. The CDR3 region has the DNA TGTGCCATCAGTGAGAGGGGGCTGGGCTATGGCTACACCTTC. Its protein is CAISERGLGYGYTF.

The chain's CDR3 is CASSLAVGGIPPQETQYF. The CDR3 DNA reads TGCGCCAGCAGCTTGGCGGTAGGTGGGATCCCGCCACAAGAGACCCAGTACTTC. The gene calls are TRBV5-1 and TRBJ2-5; D gene uncertain. CDR3 length: 18 residues. The germline CDR1 and CDR2 sequences are SGHRS and YFSETQ. V lost 0 bases and J 2 bases, leaving 20 bases between the germline ends.

The chain recombines TRBV28 with TRBJ2-7; a possible D gene is TRBD1 (6 bases). V was cut by 6 bases and J by 0 bases, with 12 bases left in between. The CDR3 length is 14 residues. The V gene's germline CDR1 is MDHEN and CDR2 SYDVKM. In nucleotides, the CDR3 is TGTGCCAGCAGCTCCACAGGGCGCTCCTACGAGCAGTACTTC. Amino acids: CASSSTGRSYEQYF.

The chain uses TRBV6-5 and TRBJ2-7, with 13 bases matching TRBD2. This CDR3 has 15 amino acids. The V gene's germline CDR1 is MNHEY and CDR2 SVGAGI. With 6 bases clipped from V and 5 bases from J, the junction kept 7 bases outside the gene matches. Written as DNA, the CDR3 is TGTGCCAGCAGCCCCGGACTAGCGGGGGCCCACGAGCAGTACTTC. Its protein is CASSPGLAGAHEQYF.

This clone came up a few times. The CDR3 nucleotides read TGTGCCAGCAGTACCATCGATGAGCAGTTCTTC. Translating it yields CASSTIDEQFF. This chain connects TRBV6-5 to TRBJ2-1; no reliable D call. Trimming took off 5 bases at V and 8 bases at J, with 7 bases between the two ends. Germline assignment: CDR1 MNHEY and CDR2 SVGAGI. CDR3 size: 11 residues.

The chain employs TRBV5-6 and TRBJ2-5; 9 nucleotides match TRBD2. V was clipped by 3 bases and J by 5 bases; unmatched bases: 8. CDR3 length: 15 amino acids. From germline, CDR1 is SGHDT and CDR2 YYEEEE. Here the CDR3 reads CASSSTGLAGETQYF. CDR3 nucleotides: TGTGCCAGCAGCTCAACGGGACTAGCAGGGGAGACCCAGTACTTC.

The V and J genes are TRBV11-2 and TRBJ2-5; 13 nucleotides line up with TRBD2. This CDR3 comprises 16 residues. V lost 5 bases and J lost 5; bases outside the gene matches: 8. Germline CDR1 is SGHAT and CDR2 is FQNNGV. CDR3 amino acids: CASSRTSGSVGETQYF. The CDR3 nucleotides are TGTGCCAGCAGCCGGACTAGCGGGAGTGTGGGGGAGACCCAGTACTTC. The variable domain in full, completed from reference TRBV11-2 and TRBJ2-5, reads EAGVAQSPRYKIIEKRQSVAFWCNPISGHATLYWYQQILGQGPKLLIQFQNNGVVDDSQLPKDRFSAERLKGVDSTLKIQPAKLEDSAVYLCASSRTSGSVGETQYFGPGTRLLVL.

The rearrangement joins TRBV5-1 to TRBJ1-2; possibly TRBD1 for D (6 bases). Germline V gene data show CDR1 as SGHRS and CDR2 as YFSETQ. CDR3 length: 14 residues. Trimming stripped 4 bases from V and 4 bases from J, with 14 bases between. As DNA, the CDR3 is TGCGCCAGCAGCGCCGGACAGTGGGGCTATGGCTACACCTTC. This codes for CASSAGQWGYGYTF.

This clone was seen a single time. The chain links TRBV6-1 to TRBJ1-3; D unclear. V was shortened by 1 base and J by 0 bases, with 10 bases between the two germline ends. This CDR3 is 16 amino acids long. Germline assignment: CDR1 MNHNS and CDR2 SASEGT. As DNA, the CDR3 is TGTGCCAGCAGTGAAGTACAAACTCCCTCTGGAAACACCATATATTTT. Protein product: CASSEVQTPSGNTIYF.

In DNA, the CDR3 is TGTGCCAGTAGTATAGGGACTTACTCTGGAAACACCATATATTTT. Amino acids: CASSIGTYSGNTIYF. The V and J genes are TRBV19 and TRBJ1-3; D gene unclear. From germline, CDR1 is LNHDA and CDR2 SQIVND (reference sequence). Trimming pared 1 base from V and 0 bases from J, leaving 7 bases between. This CDR3 is 15 amino acids long.

V is TRBV5-1 and J is TRBJ2-3; the match to TRBD2 covers 8 bases. With 0 bases clipped from V and 6 bases from J, the junction kept 12 bases outside the gene matches. This CDR3 has 17 amino acids. Germline values: CDR1 SGHRS, CDR2 YFSETQ. CDR3 DNA sequence: TGCGCCAGCAGCTTGGCGGTACTCGGGGGGGGCCGGGATACGCAGTATTTT. Encoded protein: CASSLAVLGGGRDTQYF.

The V gene is TRBV4-2, the J gene TRBJ2-3, with D perhaps TRBD1 (5 bases). Trimming removed 3 bases from V and 1 base from J, with 20 bases in between. Germline CDR1 reads LGHNA; CDR2 reads YNFKEQ. The CDR3 extends over 18 amino acids. The CDR3 bases are TGTGCCAGCAGCCACTCCCAGGGCGTGGGTCAACGCACAGATACGCAGTATTTT. Its translation is CASSHSQGVGQRTDTQYF.

The chain employs TRBV28 and TRBJ1-2, with 7 nucleotides matching TRBD1. J gave up 8 bases and V 2 bases, and 8 bases lay outside the gene matches. The CDR3 consists of 14 residues. Germline lookup yields CDR1 MDHEN and CDR2 SYDVKM. CDR3 DNA sequence: TGTGCCAGCAGTTTAGGGTACAGGGGCCGAGGCTACACCTTC. Protein: CASSLGYRGRGYTF.

This chain joins TRBV11-3 and TRBJ2-1; 10 bases are shared with TRBD2. Trimming removed 10 bases from V and 12 bases from J; junction bases left unmatched: 12. The CDR3 extends over 13 amino acids. Germline V gene data show CDR1 as SGHNT and CDR2 as YENEEA. This CDR3 is CATAISGGRRQFF. The DNA for the CDR3 is TGTGCCACAGCTATTAGCGGGGGGAGGAGGCAGTTCTTC.

V is TRBV6-6 and J is TRBJ2-2; D is unclear. In germline, CDR1 is MNHNY, CDR2 SVGAGI (reference sequence). The V gene lost 2 bases and the J gene lost 6 bases, with 4 bases spanning the gap. This CDR3 has 12 residues. Written as DNA, the CDR3 is TGTGCCAGCAGTTACGGGGCCGGGGAGCTGTTTTTT. As protein: CASSYGAGELFF.